A single sample is the source of the 6 T cell receptor beta chains below, sequenced in a study of blood T cell repertoires in COVID-19. TCRdb's copy holds only in-frame clones and misses some; the assay was immunoSEQ multiplex PCR. The table shows more than 25,000 clones, with about 85% occurring only once. Sample: peripheral blood. All receptors derive from a man in his sixties with active COVID-19.

V gene TRBV19 combines with J gene TRBJ1-2, with 10 positions matching TRBD1. CDR1 and CDR2 from the germline V gene are LNHDA and SQIVND (reference sequence). The CDR3 has 15 residues. J was trimmed by 2 bases and V by 5 bases; bases with no gene match: 5. The CDR3 region has the DNA TGTGCCAGTAGTCCCAGACAGGGGGCGAACTATGGCTACACCTTC. It translates to CASSPRQGANYGYTF. The variable domain in full, completed from reference TRBV19 and TRBJ1-2, reads DGGITQSPKYLFRKEGQNVTLSCEQNLNHDAMYWYRQDPGQGLRLIYYSQIVNDFQKGDIAEGYSVSREKKESFPLTVTSAQKNPTAFYLCASSPRQGANYGYTFGSGTRLTVV.

The chain employs TRBV19 and TRBJ1-1, with 10 bases matching TRBD1. Per the germline V gene, CDR1 is LNHDA and CDR2 is SQIVND (reference sequence). This CDR3 spans 15 amino acids. After removal of 3 bases from V and 5 bases from J, the junction contained 6 bases not matched to a gene. The CDR3 region has the DNA TGTGCCAGTAGTATCCCCGGACAGGGGGAGACTGAAGCTTTCTTT. Its translation: CASSIPGQGETEAFF.

This rearrangement joins TRBV19 to TRBJ2-1; the match to TRBD2 covers 10 bases. After removal of 3 bases from V and 4 bases from J, the junction contained 6 bases not matched to a gene. Germline V gives CDR1 LNHDA, CDR2 SQIVND (reference sequence). This CDR3 region has 16 residues. The CDR3 here is CASSISGLAKYNEQFF. CDR3 nucleotides: TGTGCCAGTAGTATTTCGGGACTAGCGAAATACAATGAGCAGTTCTTC.

The chain uses TRBV6-5 and TRBJ2-7, with D possibly matching TRBD2 (5 bases). Trimming took off 7 bases at V and 2 bases at J, with 12 bases between the two ends. This CDR3 comprises 13 residues. CDR1 and CDR2 from the germline V gene are MNHEY and SVGAGI. CDR3 DNA sequence: TGTGCCAGCATAAACTCCGGGACCTACGAGCAGTACTTC. Translating it yields CASINSGTYEQYF.

This clone was observed a handful of times. This sequence joins TRBV18 and TRBJ2-2; D call uncertain. Germline V gene sequence: CDR1 KGHSH, CDR2 LQKENI. The CDR3 loop spans 12 amino acids. Trimming cost V 6 bases and J 4 bases, with 6 bases left between them. CDR3: CASSQATGELFF. The DNA of the CDR3 is TGTGCCAGCTCCCAGGCCACCGGGGAGCTGTTTTTT.

This chain links TRBV19 with TRBJ1-3, with no clear D. V was trimmed by 1 base and J by 1 base, leaving 5 bases between them. This CDR3 has 14 amino acids. Germline V gene lookup returns CDR1 LNHDA and CDR2 SQIVND (reference sequence). The CDR3 loop reads CASSIGRSGNTIYF. In nucleotides, the CDR3 is TGTGCCAGTAGTATAGGGAGATCTGGAAACACCATATATTTT.